Listed below are T cell receptor beta chains from one sample, sequenced in a study of control samples from healthy donors and cancer patients. Sequencing was performed with immunoSEQ multiplex PCR; in TCRdb, only in-frame clones are kept and a portion is missing. This table has approximately 100,000 clones, around 88% appearing once. What was sequenced was blood. The source of these receptors is a man aged 25 to 40 in good health. The conserved cysteine and the conserved F or W are not part of the CDR3 here. Fields, in order: J gene, CDR3 length, clone size, V gene, CDR3 protein. Where a row states a size, it is once, few, many or the class of an expanded clone; other rows omit it.

TRBJ1-3,11,NA,TRBV30,AWSLGSGNTIY
TRBJ2-2,15,few,TRBV7-8,ASSSGTGSVDTGELF
TRBJ2-4,14,NA,TRBV27,ASSLGRGAAKNIQY
TRBJ1-1,17,NA,TRBV15,ATSRDRVLRDRRNTEAF
TRBJ1-2,10,NA,TRBV5-5,ASSPQIYGYT
TRBJ1-1,11,NA,TRBV18,ASSRQQSTEAF
TRBJ2-1,13,NA,TRBV11-2,ASSLDNPPLHEQF
TRBJ2-1,13,NA,TRBV28,ASSLSGGKGNEQF
TRBJ1-1,10,once,TRBV7-6,ASSSGRTEAF
TRBJ2-1,16,NA,TRBV11-2,ASSLGQRGGVWTDEQF
TRBJ2-3,13,NA,TRBV5-1,ASSFRTASTDTQY
TRBJ1-5,14,NA,TRBV4-1,ASSIPTVPGAQPQH
TRBJ2-2,13,NA,TRBV11-2,ASSSALSNTGELF
TRBJ1-5,17,NA,TRBV5-6,ASSLTFGAPGPRNQPQH
TRBJ1-2,11,NA,TRBV5-1,ASSLGPDPGYT
TRBJ2-1,14,NA,TRBV7-8,ASSPRRVTVNNEQF
TRBJ2-1,14,NA,TRBV18,ASSPSGAGGNNEQF
TRBJ2-1,13,NA,TRBV27,ASSSGLAVYNEQF
TRBJ2-2,12,NA,TRBV2,ASRGQGETGELF
TRBJ1-3,14,NA,TRBV7-3,ASSLKRYISGNTIY
TRBJ2-6,13,NA,TRBV28,ASSLGGAGANVLT
TRBJ2-1,11,NA,TRBV7-9,ASRPRTNNEQF
TRBJ1-2,13,once,TRBV27,ASSLKGGLNYGYT
TRBJ1-4,12,NA,TRBV27,ASRTSGVKRKLF
TRBJ2-5,11,once,TRBV2,ASGRPTQETQY
TRBJ2-1,9,NA,TRBV2,ASRTGPWQF
TRBJ2-5,9,NA,TRBV18,ASSAQETQY